The 32 T cell receptor beta chains below all came from one sample that was sequenced in a study of blood T cell repertoires in COVID-19 (dated by TCRdb to the early 2020s). The library came from the immunoSEQ multiplex PCR assay. TCRdb took over this immuneACCESS table, retaining in-frame rearrangements with V and J assigned. Such tables are incomplete; in checked studies, under half of the missing clones stem from an unresolved V gene, and the remainder is unexplained. Across this sample there are about 91,000 clones, with approximately 80% seen only once. The leading ten clones occupy approximately 10% of the sample. The sequenced material came from peripheral blood. The receptors were gathered from a woman older than 75 with acute or convalescent COVID-19.

The chain carries TRBV11-3 and TRBJ2-2; D is possibly TRBD1 (5 bases). The CDR3 has 15 amino acids. Per the germline V gene, CDR1 is SGHNT and CDR2 is YENEEA. V lost 5 bases to trimming and J lost 6 bases, with 16 bases between them. CDR3 bases: TGTGCCAGCAGCCAAGCTCCAGGGTACCCCGGGGAGCTGTTTTTT. Its protein is CASSQAPGYPGELFF.

V is TRBV7-9 and J is TRBJ1-5; TRBD1 matches 8 bases. V shed 5 bases, J shed 6 bases, and the junction held 3 bases outside the gene matches. Germline CDR1 is SEHNR and CDR2 is FQNEAQ (reference sequence). There are 13 residues in the CDR3. CDR3 loop: CASSRTGIQPQHF. In nucleotides, the CDR3 is TGTGCCAGCAGCCGGACAGGGATTCAGCCCCAGCATTTT.

This chain joins TRBV19 and TRBJ2-6; TRBD1 matches at 9 bases. V shed 6 bases, J shed 2 bases, and the junction held 5 bases outside the gene matches. Germline loops: CDR1 LNHDA, CDR2 SQIVND (reference sequence). The CDR3 has 16 amino acids. The CDR3 loop is CASSGTGWTGANVLTF. In DNA, the CDR3 is TGTGCCAGTAGCGGGACAGGGTGGACTGGGGCCAACGTCCTGACTTTC.

The chain has TRBV18 and TRBJ1-1; D remains ambiguous. CDR3 length equals 15 residues. V was cut by 1 base and J by 1 base, with 10 bases left in between. Germline lookup yields CDR1 KGHSH and CDR2 LQKENI. DNA of the CDR3: TGTGCCAGCTCACCACGACTCGATGAGAACACTGAAGCTTTCTTT. Translated: CASSPRLDENTEAFF.

V and J are TRBV4-3 and TRBJ2-7; D unclear. The germline gives CDR1 LGHNA, CDR2 YSLEER. This CDR3 is built from 15 residues. Deletions cut 0 bases from V and 0 bases from J, with 9 bases between. CDR3 amino acids: CASSQEPLSSYEQYF. As DNA, the CDR3 is TGCGCCAGCAGCCAAGAGCCCCTTAGCTCCTACGAGCAGTACTTC.

V gene TRBV2 combines with J gene TRBJ1-6; weak D call: TRBD1 (6 bases). V was shortened by 11 bases and J by 7 bases, with 15 bases between the two germline ends. Germline V gives CDR1 SNHLY, CDR2 FYNNEI. The CDR3 loop spans 13 amino acids. Written as DNA, the CDR3 is TGTGCCTGTACAGGGATTGAAAATTCACCCCTCCACTTT. Amino acids: CACTGIENSPLHF.

This clone was picked up many times. This rearrangement joins TRBV7-9 to TRBJ2-7; a weak D match, TRBD2 (6 bases). Trimming shortened V by 6 bases and J by 6 bases, and 15 bases separated the two germline ends. Germline-derived CDR1 and CDR2 are SEHNR and FQNEAQ (reference sequence). The CDR3 runs 13 residues. The chain's CDR3 is CASSPRGVSEQYF. For the CDR3, the DNA is TGTGCCAGCAGTCCTCGCGGGGTTTCCGAGCAGTACTTC.

V and J are TRBV15 and TRBJ1-4, with D possibly being TRBD1 (6 bases). Germline values: CDR1 LNHNV, CDR2 YYDKDF (reference sequence). V was cut by 0 bases and J by 7 bases, with 12 bases left in between. The CDR3 loop spans 15 amino acids. The CDR3 region has the DNA TGTGCCACCAGCAGAGAGCGGGGGCAGGGTGAAAAACTGTTTTTT. Protein sequence: CATSRERGQGEKLFF.

The CDR3 loop is CASSLGLGVYEQYF. The CDR3 bases are TGCGCCAGCAGCTTGGGGCTAGGGGTCTACGAGCAGTACTTC. V is TRBV5-1 and J is TRBJ2-7; D may be TRBD1 (5 bases). The CDR3 is 14 amino acids. Germline loops: CDR1 SGHRS, CDR2 YFSETQ. The V end lost 0 bases, the J end lost 3 bases, and 10 bases lay between the germline ends. The variable domain in full, with the rest retrieved from reference TRBV5-1 and TRBJ2-7, is KAGVTQTPRYLIKTRGQQVTLSCSPISGHRSVSWYQQTPGQGLQFLFEYFSETQRNKGNFPGRFSGRQFSNSRSEMNVSTLELGDSALYLCASSLGLGVYEQYFGPGTRLTVT.

This clone was counted only a few times. The chain employs TRBV7-9 and TRBJ2-7; 9 positions agree with TRBD2. The CDR3 has 17 residues. CDR1 and CDR2 from the germline V gene are SEHNR and FQNEAQ (reference sequence). The V and J ends lost 5 bases and 3 bases, in that order; junction bases with no gene match: 14. CDR3 sequence: CASSPGRLASGDYEQYF. The CDR3 DNA reads as TGTGCCAGCAGCCCTGGCAGATTGGCTAGCGGGGACTACGAGCAGTACTTC.

This rearrangement joins TRBV9 to TRBJ2-2; 7 bases match TRBD2. V dropped 1 base and J dropped 6; count of bases not matched to a gene: 12. Germline V gene lookup returns CDR1 SGDLS and CDR2 YYNGEE. This CDR3 is 17 amino acids long. This CDR3 reads CASSVFLVGGRAGELFF. CDR3 nucleotides: TGTGCCAGCAGCGTATTTTTGGTCGGAGGGAGGGCCGGGGAGCTGTTTTTT.

The CDR3 protein is CASSPVETSGGSYEQYF. The CDR3 region has the DNA TGTGCCAGCTCACCCGTGGAGACTAGTGGGGGATCCTACGAGCAGTACTTC. The genes are TRBV18 and TRBJ2-7; perhaps TRBD2 as D (6 bases). The CDR3 runs 17 residues. Trimming shortened V by 3 bases and J by 1 base, and 19 bases separated the two germline ends. The germline CDR1 and CDR2 sequences are KGHSH and LQKENI.

The CDR3 nucleotides read TGTGCCACCAGCAGGGATAGACTAGATGATGAGCAGTTCTTC. Its protein is CATSRDRLDDEQFF. The rearrangement joins TRBV15 to TRBJ2-1; TRBD2 is a possible D gene (6 bases). This CDR3 spans 14 amino acids. The V and J ends lost 3 bases and 8 bases respectively, with 14 bases between them. The V gene's germline CDR1 is LNHNV and CDR2 YYDKDF (reference sequence).

This clone was recorded once. The genes are TRBV11-2 and TRBJ2-5; TRBD1 is a possible D gene (5 bases). The better agreement between TRBJ2-7 and the DNA end casts doubt on the J call. Germline V gene data show CDR1 as SGHAT and CDR2 as FQNNGV. This CDR3 is 15 amino acids long. The CDR3 DNA is TGTGCCAGCAGCTTTCTTCAGGGCGGTTCCTACGAGCAGTACTTC. Residues: CASSFLQGGSYEQYF.

The V gene is TRBV28, the J gene TRBJ2-1, with a tentative D call TRBD2 (5 bases). Germline V gives CDR1 MDHEN, CDR2 SYDVKM. Trimming took 2 bases from V and 0 from J, leaving 8 bases between them. CDR3 length: 15 residues. The CDR3 protein is CASSLGTSSYNEQFF. In nucleotides, the CDR3 is TGTGCCAGCAGTTTAGGTACTAGCTCCTACAATGAGCAGTTCTTC. Using reference TRBV28 and TRBJ2-1 for the parts outside the CDR3, the full variable domain is DVKVTQSSRYLVKRTGEKVFLECVQDMDHENMFWYRQDPGLGLRLIYFSYDVKMKEKGDIPEGYSVSREKKERFSLILESASTNQTSMYLCASSLGTSSYNEQFFGPGTRLTVL.

The chain joins TRBV9 to TRBJ1-4, with 9 bases that match TRBD1. V trimming: 5 bases; J trimming: 9 bases; junction bases outside the gene matches: 14. Germline CDR1 and CDR2: SGDLS and YYNGEE. The CDR3 is made up of 16 amino acids. CDR3 DNA: TGTGCCAGCAGTCCAGAGGGGGGGACAGGGCTGAAAAAACTGTTTTTT. The encoded protein is CASSPEGGTGLKKLFF.

The chain combines TRBV30 with TRBJ1-5, with D hard to call. The CDR3 contains 14 residues. Between the trimmed V and J ends, which lost 0 bases and 7 bases, there was a span of 13 bases. From germline, CDR1 is GTSNPN and CDR2 SVGIG (reference sequence). The CDR3 nucleotides read TGTGCCTGGAGTGTACCCCCAGGTATACAGCCCCAGCATTTT. The encoded protein is CAWSVPPGIQPQHF. The variable domain in full, with the rest retrieved from reference TRBV30 and TRBJ1-5, is SQTIHQWPATLVQPVGSPLSLECTVEGTSNPNLYWYRQAAGRGLQLLFYSVGIGQISSEVPQNLSASRPQDRQFILSSKKLLLSDSGFYLCAWSVPPGIQPQHFGDGTRLSIL.

The table lists this clone with a few counts. The chain has TRBV6-2 or TRBV6-3 and TRBJ2-1, with 9 bases that match TRBD2. The trim removed 2 bases at V and 0 bases at J, leaving 5 bases unmatched. Germline V gene lookup returns CDR1 MNHEY and CDR2 SVGEGT. This CDR3 is 17 amino acids long. CDR3: CASSYRTSGYSYNEQFF. In DNA, the CDR3 is TGTGCCAGCAGTTACCGCACTAGCGGGTACTCCTACAATGAGCAGTTCTTC.

The chain couples TRBV6-5 to TRBJ1-4; TRBD1 agrees at 10 bases. The junction had 0 bases not matched to a gene; V was cut back by 6 bases and J by 5 bases. This CDR3 is built from 13 residues. Germline V lookup: CDR1 MNHEY, CDR2 SVGAGI. DNA for the CDR3: TGTGCCAGCAGGGGACAGGGGAATGAAAAACTGTTTTTT. It yields the protein CASRGQGNEKLFF.

The chain employs TRBV5-1 and TRBJ1-5, with no clear D. CDR1 SGHRS and CDR2 YFSETQ come from the germline V gene. There are 15 residues in the CDR3. V was trimmed by 0 bases and J by 3 bases, leaving 10 bases between them. CDR3 nucleotides: TGCGCCAGCAGCTTGGATGTCAGTCTCAATCAGCCCCAGCATTTT. This codes for CASSLDVSLNQPQHF.

V usage is TRBV5-6 and J usage is TRBJ1-2; 7 nucleotides line up with TRBD1. The germline V gene has CDR1 SGHDT and CDR2 YYEEEE. Unmatched junction bases numbered 7, after V lost 0 bases and J lost 2 bases. The CDR3 covers 16 residues. CDR3 region: CASSLERTGVNYGYTF. The CDR3 nucleotides are TGTGCCAGCAGCTTGGAACGGACAGGCGTCAACTATGGCTACACCTTC.

The gene calls are TRBV28 and TRBJ2-5; 10 positions match TRBD2. Germline V gene lookup returns CDR1 MDHEN and CDR2 SYDVKM. V lost 5 bases to trimming and J lost 1 base; unmatched junction nucleotides: 4. The CDR3 runs to 15 residues. The CDR3 reads CASSGLAVLQETQYF. The CDR3 DNA sequence: TGTGCCAGCAGTGGACTAGCGGTACTCCAAGAGACCCAGTACTTC.

The chain uses TRBV3-1 (or the pseudogene TRBV3-2) and TRBJ1-4; D perhaps matches TRBD1 (5 bases). The V and J ends lost 2 bases and 5 bases respectively, with 15 bases between them. Germline loops: CDR1 LGHDT, CDR2 YNNKEL (reference sequence). This CDR3 contains 16 residues. CDR3 in amino acids: CASSQRLGTFNEKLFF. DNA of the CDR3: TGTGCCAGCAGCCAACGACTAGGGACTTTCAATGAAAAACTGTTTTTT.

The rearrangement links TRBV6-5 to TRBJ2-7; 10 positions match TRBD2. The CDR3 is 14 amino acids. The V gene's germline CDR1 is MNHEY and CDR2 SVGAGI. V gave up 4 bases and J gave up 2 bases; unmatched junction bases: 2. The CDR3 coding sequence is TGTGCCAGCAGTTCAGCGGGGGGGGCCTACGAGCAGTACTTC. Residues: CASSSAGGAYEQYF.

The chain couples TRBV9 to TRBJ1-5, with unresolved D. V dropped 0 bases and J dropped 9 bases, with 10 bases sitting between them. Germline CDR1 is SGDLS and CDR2 is YYNGEE. The CDR3 sequence is 13 residues long. The CDR3 reads CASSVGGLGPQHF. The CDR3 region has the DNA TGTGCCAGCAGCGTAGGTGGCCTAGGGCCCCAGCATTTT.

V gene TRBV3-1 (or the pseudogene TRBV3-2) combines with J gene TRBJ1-3; perhaps TRBD1 as D (6 bases). Germline loops: CDR1 LGHDT, CDR2 YNNKEL (reference sequence). This CDR3 has 13 residues. Trimming shortened V by 2 bases and J by 8 bases, and 10 bases separated the two germline ends. This CDR3 is CASSQRGRDTIYF. The CDR3 DNA is TGTGCCAGCAGCCAAAGGGGGAGGGACACCATATATTTT.

The gene calls are TRBV10-3 and TRBJ2-5; 10 bases match TRBD2. The ends lost 6 bases at V and 3 bases at J; junction bases unmatched: 13. CDR3 length: 17 amino acids. Germline CDR1 ENHRY, CDR2 SYGVKD. CDR3 DNA sequence: TGTGCCATCAGCCCCCGGTCCGGAGGACTAGCGGAAGAGACCCAGTACTTC. It translates to CAISPRSGGLAEETQYF.

The V gene is TRBV9, the J gene TRBJ2-5, with D possibly being TRBD1 (6 bases). Germline CDR1 and CDR2: SGDLS and YYNGEE. Trimming removed 0 bases at V and 1 base at J, with 22 bases between. CDR3 length: 19 residues. The CDR3 sequence: CASSVADRTAARSQETQYF. CDR3 nucleotide sequence: TGTGCCAGCAGCGTAGCTGATCGGACAGCAGCCCGGTCCCAAGAGACCCAGTACTTC.

J is TRBJ1-5 and V is TRBV24-1; D is unresolved. Germline V lookup: CDR1 KGHDR, CDR2 SFDVKD. The CDR3 is 14 residues long. Trimming left V 5 bases short and J 0 bases short, with 7 bases between. CDR3 loop: CATSGSYSNQPQHF. CDR3 bases: TGTGCCACCAGTGGTAGCTATAGCAATCAGCCCCAGCATTTT.

The chain combines TRBV7-2 with TRBJ2-7; D gene uncertain. This CDR3 has 14 amino acids. V was shortened by 0 bases and J by 1 base, with 7 bases between the two germline ends. Germline values: CDR1 SGHTA, CDR2 FQGNSA. As DNA, the CDR3 is TGTGCCAGCAGCTTAGCCGGAGTGTCCTACGAGCAGTACTTC. This encodes CASSLAGVSYEQYF.

The chain links TRBV28 to TRBJ2-7; D perhaps matches TRBD2 (6 bases). CDR1 is MDHEN, CDR2 SYDVKM, per germline. V was cut by 2 bases and J by 2 bases, with 10 bases left in between. CDR3 length: 14 amino acids. CDR3 residues: CASSLGLTAYEQYF. The CDR3 DNA follows: TGTGCCAGCAGTTTAGGACTAACTGCCTACGAGCAGTACTTC.

The chain combines TRBV4-2 with TRBJ2-1; 16 nucleotides agree with TRBD2. Per the germline V gene, CDR1 is LGHNA and CDR2 is YNFKEQ. J gave up 8 bases and V 3 bases, and 7 bases lay outside the gene matches. The CDR3 runs 17 residues. The CDR3 DNA reads as TGTGCCAGCAGCCAGGCCGGGACTAGCGGGAGGGCCTATGAGCAGTTCTTC. Translating gives CASSQAGTSGRAYEQFF.